This TCR beta chain was identified in a study of OX40 agonist ivuxolimab in advanced cancers. The data were produced by immunoSEQ multiplex PCR, yet TCRdb's version contains in-frame clones alone and is incomplete. The sample records some 11,000 clones, more than 70% being singletons. V was clipped by 1 base and J by 6 bases; unmatched bases: 16. The germline gives CDR1 SGHTS, CDR2 YDEGEE. The CDR3 spans 18 residues. This specimen was CD4+ or CD8+ T cells sorted from blood, taken in a trial of the OX40 agonist ivuxolimab. This rearrangement joins TRBV5-8 to TRBJ1-2; 9 bases fit TRBD1. The receptor comes from an adult with an advanced solid tumor such as melanoma, head and neck, liver or kidney cancer. The CDR3 reads CASSLWGGTGKIDHGYTF. The DNA of the CDR3 is TGTGCCAGCAGCTTGTGGGGGGGGACAGGGAAGATTGATCATGGCTACACCTTC.